This T cell receptor (beta chain) stems from a study of blood T cell repertoires in COVID-19. Across the whole study: From the United States, Italy and Spain came samples of acute and convalescent COVID-19. Sources were T cells, B-cell-depleted T cells, or PBMCs; the material itself was cDNA or gDNA.

The CDR3 consists of 14 residues. CDR1 and CDR2 from the germline V gene are SGHRS and YFSETQ. Trimming stripped 1 base from V and 4 bases from J, with 11 bases between. Under the authors' procedure: Cell counts per sample came from amplifying reference gene primers. Generated by immunoSEQ multiplex PCR, the TCRdb table keeps only in-frame clones and is missing some. From that table come the V and J calls and clone size; the DNA was used to work out D and trimming. The sample holds some 210,000 clones, 80% to 90% seen once. The V gene is TRBV5-1, the J gene TRBJ2-5; D might be TRBD2 (6 bases). The sequenced sample consisted of peripheral blood. This clonotype was sampled from a woman between 50 and 59 years old with active or convalescent COVID-19. CDR3 nucleotides: TGCGCCAGCAGCTTGTCCGGGGGAGGAGAGACCCAGTACTTC. It encodes CASSLSGGGETQYF.